The next 15 T cell receptor beta chains were all read from a single sample in a study of post-analysis software for immune sequencing data. Carried by the TCR beta cDNA libraries were unique molecular identifiers. TCRdb processed the PCR reads anew with MiXCR; each CDR3 protein has one entry. The table has about 820,000 distinct CDR3 sequences, about 57% seen once. General study results and limits: There were about five TRBV segments more frequent in patients than controls, and TRBV5-6, TRBV5-1 and TRBV20-1 were among them.

These receptors' targets are unknown. Sample: blood. The receptors originated from a girl under 18 with multiple sclerosis.

The chain employs TRBV12-3 or TRBV12-4 and TRBJ1-2, with TRBD1 matching over 9 bases. CDR3 length: 13 amino acids. V trimming: 5 bases; J trimming: 6 bases; junction bases outside the gene matches: 4. The CDR3 bases are TGTGCCAGCAGTGCGGGACAGGGAAATGGCTACACCTTC. Its translation: CASSAGQGNGYTF.

This chain uses TRBV20-1 with TRBJ1-2, with a weak D call TRBD1 (6 bases). V was pared by 6 bases and J by 6 bases, with 20 bases between. CDR3 length: 14 amino acids. Germline V gene lookup returns CDR1 DFQATT and CDR2 SNEGSKA (reference sequence). The CDR3 DNA reads TGCAGTGCGCCACGGCAGGGGCCACGGGATGGCTACACCTTC. This encodes CSAPRQGPRDGYTF.

This clonotype was seen a single time. The V gene is TRBV3-1, the J gene TRBJ2-7, with 8 bases matching TRBD2. CDR1 is LGHDT and CDR2 is YNNKEL in the germline V gene (reference sequence). CDR3 length: 16 residues. V gave up 0 bases and J gave up 5 bases; unmatched junction bases: 9. CDR3 sequence reads: CASSQDHTGGDDEQYF. The CDR3 DNA reads TGTGCCAGCAGCCAAGATCATACGGGAGGGGACGACGAGCAGTACTTC.

The chain couples TRBV15 to TRBJ2-5, with a weak D call TRBD2 (6 bases). Germline V gene lookup returns CDR1 LNHNV and CDR2 YYDKDF (reference sequence). CDR3 length: 15 amino acids. The V end lost 0 bases, the J end lost 5 bases, and 13 bases lay between the germline ends. CDR3 amino acids: CATSRDTGVGETQYF. The CDR3 nucleotides read TGTGCCACCAGCAGAGATACGGGAGTGGGCGAGACCCAGTACTTC.

There are a few counts of this clonotype. The chain employs TRBV13 and TRBJ2-5; tentatively, D is TRBD2 (5 bases). The DNA end is more similar to TRBJ2-7, so the J call may be wrong. The CDR3 runs 16 residues. Germline values: CDR1 PRHDT, CDR2 FYEKMQ (reference sequence). CDR3 DNA sequence: TGTGCCAGCAGCTTTGGTACCTATCCTAGCTGGGACGAGCAGTACTTC. This sequence encodes CASSFGTYPSWDEQYF.

This clonotype was observed a single time. The chain employs TRBV14 and TRBJ1-1; 9 nucleotides align to TRBD1. V lost 4 bases, J lost 6 bases, and 3 bases stayed unmatched. The CDR3 is 13 amino acids. CDR1 and CDR2 from the germline V gene are SGHDN and FVKESK. The CDR3 loop is CASSRQGVSEAFF. The CDR3 bases are TGTGCCAGCAGCCGACAGGGGGTGTCTGAAGCTTTCTTT.

There are a few counts of this clonotype. The chain is built from TRBV15 and TRBJ2-7; the D is unclear. The CDR3 covers 17 residues. CDR1 is LNHNV and CDR2 is YYDKDF in the germline V gene (reference sequence). V lost 0 bases and J lost 4, with 19 bases in between. The CDR3 DNA sequence: TGTGCCACCAGCAGAGAACCTTTAGCTTTCCCTACTTACGAGCAGTACTTC. Encoded protein: CATSREPLAFPTYEQYF.

This chain joins TRBV25-1 and TRBJ2-1; TRBD1 agrees at 8 bases. From germline, CDR1 is MGHDK and CDR2 SYGVNS. The CDR3 extends over 14 amino acids. With 7 bases clipped from V and 6 bases from J, the junction kept 8 bases outside the gene matches. The CDR3 is CASMRTGRTNEQFF. CDR3 nucleotides: TGTGCCAGCATGAGGACAGGGAGAACCAATGAGCAGTTCTTC. Variable domain in full (rest from reference TRBV25-1 and TRBJ2-1): EADIYQTPRYLVIGTGKKITLECSQTMGHDKMYWYQQDPGMELHLIHYSYGVNSTEKGDLSSESTVSRIRTEHFPLTLESARPSHTSQYLCASMRTGRTNEQFFGPGTRLTVL.

The rearrangement uses TRBV5-1 and TRBJ2-5; 8 bases are shared with TRBD2. The V gene's germline CDR1 is SGHRS and CDR2 YFSETQ. The CDR3 runs 14 residues. Trimming cost V 4 bases and J 4 bases; bases outside gene matches: 6. The chain's CDR3 is CASSPTSALETQYF. Here the CDR3 DNA reads TGCGCCAGCAGCCCGACTAGCGCCCTAGAGACCCAGTACTTC.

The count of this clonotype is one. One end of the junction does not line up with germline, which may come from a read error. The chain joins TRBV20-1 to TRBJ2-2; TRBD2 matches at 8 bases. This CDR3 region has 15 residues. Germline V lookup: CDR1 DFQATT, CDR2 SNEGSKA (reference sequence). CDR3 region: CSAAGGASNAGELFF. The CDR3 region has the DNA TGCAGTGCTGCGGGGGGAGCCTCGAACGCCGGGGAGCTGTTTTTT.

This clonotype was seen more than once but under ten times. This chain links TRBV7-2 with TRBJ2-7, with 11 positions matching TRBD2. Trimming removed 5 bases from V and 6 bases from J; junction bases left unmatched: 6. Looked up from germline, CDR1 is SGHTA and CDR2 is FQGNSA. The CDR3 has 14 amino acids. The chain's CDR3 is CASSPLAGGREQYF. DNA for the CDR3: TGTGCCAGCAGCCCTTTAGCGGGGGGGCGCGAGCAGTACTTC.

This clonotype was seen ten or more times. This chain links TRBV7-2 with TRBJ2-5; D gene uncertain. V lost 4 bases, J lost 1 base, and 4 bases lay in between. CDR3 length: 12 residues. Germline lookup yields CDR1 SGHTA and CDR2 FQGNSA. DNA of the CDR3: TGTGCCAGCAGCTGGGGCCAAGAGACCCAGTACTTC. Protein product: CASSWGQETQYF.

This chain links TRBV6-5 with TRBJ2-6; D might be TRBD1 (6 bases). V was shortened by 1 base and J by 2 bases, with 9 bases between the two germline ends. CDR1 and CDR2 from the germline V gene are MNHEY and SVGAGI. CDR3 size: 16 residues. The CDR3 region has the DNA TGTGCCAGCAGTTACTGGCAGGGGACTGGGGCCAACGTCCTGACTTTC. As protein: CASSYWQGTGANVLTF.

This clonotype was counted between two and nine times. The chain carries TRBV18 and TRBJ2-1, with D uncertain. The V end lost 1 base, the J end lost 4 bases, and 5 bases lay between the germline ends. From germline, CDR1 is KGHSH and CDR2 LQKENI. This CDR3 is built from 13 residues. CDR3 protein: CASSPQTYNEQFF. Written as DNA, the CDR3 is TGTGCCAGCTCACCACAGACATACAATGAGCAGTTCTTC.

V and J are TRBV12-3 or TRBV12-4 and TRBJ2-7, with D perhaps given as TRBD1 or TRBD2 (6 bases each). This CDR3 region has 15 residues. With 0 bases removed from V and 5 bases from J, the gap between germline ends came to 14 bases. The CDR3 nucleotides read TGTGCCAGCAGTTTAGCGCAAGGGGGGCTCCACGAGCAGTACTTC. Its protein is CASSLAQGGLHEQYF.